This TCR beta chain stems from a study of T-cell reconstitution after alpha-beta-depleted transplantation in children. Study results and caveats: Among T cells one year after transplant, newly produced cells accounted for most counts and diversity. Certain patients had high TCRbeta diversity at day 60, and it came from recipient T cells and thymic progenitors that survived. Reportedly, alpha-beta T cells present about two months post-transplant originated from several hundred expanded clones of graft origin.

This clonotype was seen at least ten times. Its antigen is still unknown. The TCRbeta library was prepared with unique molecular identifiers. MiXCR, applied by TCRdb to the PCR reads, yields one record per CDR3 protein. Here the sample spans 400,000 to 550,000 distinct CDR3 sequences, under 12% being singletons. CDR1 is SQVTM and CDR2 is ANQGSEA in the germline V gene. J gave up 8 bases and V 6 bases, and 11 bases lay outside the gene matches. The CDR3 extends over 13 amino acids. This TCR derives from a child aged 2 to 10 with inherited bone marrow failure, due to receive a stem cell transplant. The sample was PBMCs, taken before TCRalphabeta/CD19-depleted stem cell transplant. The rearrangement links TRBV29-1 to TRBJ2-3; 7 bases align to TRBD1. The CDR3 nucleotides are TGCAGCGTCTCTACCATGACAGGGAGTACGCAGTATTTT. Translation: CSVSTMTGSTQYF.